Each of the 2 T cell receptor beta chains below was sequenced from the same sample in a study of blood T cell repertoires in COVID-19. Profiled with immunoSEQ multiplex PCR; TCRdb holds only in-frame clones, not every one. The sample consists of some 50,000 clones, more than 75% of them appearing once. The sequenced sample was peripheral blood. Every receptor here comes from a human donor in a cohort sampled during active COVID-19.

J is TRBJ2-5 and V is TRBV19, with TRBD2 matching 11 bases. The CDR3 is 16 amino acids. V lost 3 bases, J lost 1 base, and 4 bases stayed unmatched. Germline loops: CDR1 LNHDA, CDR2 SQIVND (reference sequence). The CDR3 DNA follows: TGTGCCAGTAGTATTGGACTAGCGGGCACCCAAGAGACCCAGTACTTC. It encodes CASSIGLAGTQETQYF. The full variable domain, with the rest looked up from reference TRBV19 and TRBJ2-5, is DGGITQSPKYLFRKEGQNVTLSCEQNLNHDAMYWYRQDPGQGLRLIYYSQIVNDFQKGDIAEGYSVSREKKESFPLTVTSAQKNPTAFYLCASSIGLAGTQETQYFGPGTRLLVL.

The rearrangement joins TRBV23-1 to TRBJ1-4; the D gene is possibly TRBD1 (5 bases). TRBV23-1 is an ORF; its function is uncertain. This CDR3 spans 14 amino acids. The germline V and J ends were trimmed by 2 bases and 7 bases, with 11 bases remaining between them. As DNA, the CDR3 is TGCGCCAGCAGTCAAGCTAGGGGTGGTGAAAAACTGTTTTTT. Translation gives CASSQARGGEKLFF.